A single sample gave rise to the 28 T cell receptor beta chains below, sequenced in a study of blood T cell repertoires in COVID-19. Libraries were prepared by immunoSEQ multiplex PCR; TCRdb keeps only in-frame clonotypes and omits some of them. The sample records 150,000 to 200,000 clones, about 86% being singletons. Sequencing was performed on peripheral blood. The origin of the receptors is a woman older than 75 with acute or convalescent COVID-19.

This clone was seen a handful of times. This chain uses TRBV19 with TRBJ1-3; no definite D call. Germline-derived CDR1 and CDR2 are LNHDA and SQIVND (reference sequence). V lost 7 bases and J lost 2, with 15 bases in between. The CDR3 spans 15 residues. CDR3 nucleotide sequence: TGTGCCAGTACCCCTCCGGTCCTCCCTGGAAACACCATATATTTT. It yields the protein CASTPPVLPGNTIYF.

This chain joins TRBV9 and TRBJ1-3; D is ambiguous. Germline assignment: CDR1 SGDLS and CDR2 YYNGEE. V was pared by 0 bases and J by 0 bases, with 7 bases between. The CDR3 covers 15 residues. This chain's CDR3 is CASSVDPLSGNTIYF. The CDR3 DNA reads as TGTGCCAGCAGCGTAGATCCCCTCTCTGGAAACACCATATATTTT.

This sequence joins TRBV5-1 and TRBJ1-4, with D maybe TRBD1 (6 bases). The CDR3 is 15 residues long. The germline V and J ends were trimmed by 4 bases and 8 bases, with 18 bases remaining between them. The germline V gene has CDR1 SGHRS and CDR2 YFSETQ. CDR3 residues: CASSPSQGLSEKLFF. The CDR3 region has the DNA TGCGCCAGCAGCCCGTCGCAGGGGTTGTCGGAAAAACTGTTTTTT. The full variable domain, its missing parts supplied by reference TRBV5-1 and TRBJ1-4, is KAGVTQTPRYLIKTRGQQVTLSCSPISGHRSVSWYQQTPGQGLQFLFEYFSETQRNKGNFPGRFSGRQFSNSRSEMNVSTLELGDSALYLCASSPSQGLSEKLFFGSGTQLSVL.

The genes are TRBV19 and TRBJ1-5; the D is unclear. In germline, CDR1 is LNHDA, CDR2 SQIVND (reference sequence). V was cut by 2 bases and J by 0 bases, with 5 bases left in between. The CDR3 covers 14 residues. CDR3 in amino acids: CASSISLSNQPQHF. DNA of the CDR3: TGTGCCAGTAGTATAAGCCTTAGCAATCAGCCCCAGCATTTT.

The chain uses TRBV29-1 and TRBJ1-3; D unresolved. This CDR3 is 12 amino acids long. With 6 bases removed from V and 0 bases from J, the gap between germline ends came to 6 bases. CDR1 is SQVTM, CDR2 ANQGSEA, per germline. CDR3 protein: CSVQFSGNTIYF. The CDR3 DNA reads as TGCAGCGTCCAGTTCTCTGGAAACACCATATATTTT. The full variable domain, its missing parts supplied by reference TRBV29-1 and TRBJ1-3, is SAVISQKPSRDICQRGTSLTIQCQVDSQVTMMFWYRQQPGQSLTLIATANQGSEATYESGFVIDKFPISRPNLTFSTLTVSNMSPEDSSIYLCSVQFSGNTIYFGEGSWLTVV.

The chain recombines TRBV29-1 with TRBJ2-7; D perhaps matches TRBD1 (6 bases). CDR1 and CDR2 from the germline V gene are SQVTM and ANQGSEA. The ends were cut back, 4 bases at V and 1 base at J, with 11 bases in the middle. The CDR3 totals 13 residues. The CDR3 here is CSVGTELSYEQYF. DNA for the CDR3: TGCAGCGTTGGGACAGAATTATCCTACGAGCAGTACTTC.

The chain carries TRBV6-2 or TRBV6-3 and TRBJ2-5, with TRBD1 identical over 7 bases. Per the germline V gene, CDR1 is MNHEY and CDR2 is SVGEGT. V dropped 0 bases and J dropped 2; count of bases not matched to a gene: 3. The CDR3 consists of 15 residues. The CDR3 region is CASSYSGTDQETQYF. CDR3 DNA: TGTGCCAGCAGTTACTCGGGGACAGATCAAGAGACCCAGTACTTC.

This clone was seen a handful of times. The chain combines TRBV2 with TRBJ1-5; tentatively, D is TRBD1 (5 bases). Trimming took 1 base from V and 2 from J, leaving 9 bases between them. This CDR3 has 15 residues. Germline-derived CDR1 and CDR2 are SNHLY and FYNNEI. CDR3 region: CASSEGLRGNQPQHF. CDR3 DNA sequence: TGTGCCAGCAGTGAAGGGCTCAGGGGCAATCAGCCCCAGCATTTT. The full variable domain, its missing parts supplied by reference TRBV2 and TRBJ1-5, is EPEVTQTPSHQVTQMGQEVILRCVPISNHLYFYWYRQILGQKVEFLVSFYNNEISEKSEIFDDQFSVERPDGSNFTLKIRSTKLEDSAMYFCASSEGLRGNQPQHFGDGTRLSIL.

Only one count was recorded for this clone. The chain links TRBV7-9 to TRBJ1-2; TRBD1 agrees at 9 bases. The germline CDR1 and CDR2 sequences are SEHNR and FQNEAQ (reference sequence). V lost 1 base to trimming and J lost 8 bases; unmatched junction nucleotides: 8. The CDR3 contains 15 residues. CDR3 residues: CASSLGLGQGKGYTF. CDR3 nucleotides: TGTGCCAGCAGCTTAGGGTTGGGACAGGGAAAAGGCTACACCTTC. The full variable domain, with the rest looked up from reference TRBV7-9 and TRBJ1-2, is DTGVSQNPRHKITKRGQNVTFRCDPISEHNRLYWYRQTLGQGPEFLTYFQNEAQLEKSRLLSDRFSAERPKGSFSTLEIQRTEQGDSAMYLCASSLGLGQGKGYTFGSGTRLTVV.

This sequence joins TRBV29-1 and TRBJ1-1; D is possibly TRBD1 (5 bases). The CDR3 contains 15 residues. Germline-derived CDR1 and CDR2 are SQVTM and ANQGSEA. Deletions cut 4 bases from V and 1 base from J, with 16 bases between. The CDR3 DNA reads as TGCAGCGTTGTAGGGGAGGTGGGAAAGAACACTGAAGCTTTCTTT. Protein product: CSVVGEVGKNTEAFF.

V and J are TRBV21-1 and TRBJ2-5; the table's D call, TRBD1, was not checked against the DNA. TRBV21-1 is reported as a pseudogene. The CDR3 loop spans 19 amino acids. CDR3 sequence: CASTLNGTGAVRKQETQYF. The CDR3 DNA reads TGTGCCAGCACGCTTAATGGGACAGGGGCGGTGAGGAAACAAGAGACCCAGTACTTC.

The chain couples TRBV3-1 (or the pseudogene TRBV3-2) to TRBJ1-4; no firm D call. This CDR3 is built from 18 residues. Germline V CDR1 and CDR2: LGHDT, YNNKEL (reference sequence). V was pared by 0 bases and J by 1 base, with 15 bases between. The CDR3: CASSQEAEAEGTNEKLFF. The CDR3 DNA is TGTGCCAGCAGCCAAGAGGCGGAAGCGGAGGGAACTAATGAAAAACTGTTTTTT.

V gene TRBV7-9 combines with J gene TRBJ1-1; D gene ambiguous. CDR3 length equals 15 residues. The germline V gene encodes CDR1 SEHNR and CDR2 FQNEAQ (reference sequence). Between the trimmed V and J ends, which lost 4 bases and 0 bases, there was a span of 12 bases. As DNA, the CDR3 is TGTGCCAGCAGCTCGCGAGGGAAAATGAACACTGAAGCTTTCTTT. It specifies CASSSRGKMNTEAFF. The whole variable domain, filled in from reference TRBV7-9 and TRBJ1-1, reads DTGVSQNPRHKITKRGQNVTFRCDPISEHNRLYWYRQTLGQGPEFLTYFQNEAQLEKSRLLSDRFSAERPKGSFSTLEIQRTEQGDSAMYLCASSSRGKMNTEAFFGQGTRLTVV.

This clone was detected only once. V and J are TRBV2 and TRBJ2-3; 10 bases align to TRBD1. CDR3 size: 14 residues. V was pared by 6 bases and J by 3 bases, with 3 bases of the junction left unmatched. From germline, CDR1 is SNHLY and CDR2 FYNNEI. The CDR3 nucleotides are TGTGCCAGCAGCCCGGGACAGGGGACAGATACGCAGTATTTT. Translated, it gives CASSPGQGTDTQYF.

Only a few counts were recorded for this clone. The V and J genes are TRBV4-1 and TRBJ1-2; TRBD1 is a possible D gene (6 bases). Germline assignment: CDR1 MGHRA and CDR2 YSYEKL. The V gene lost 0 bases and the J gene lost 8 bases, with 16 bases spanning the gap. The CDR3 is made up of 15 amino acids. The CDR3 reads CASSQDRWLGGGYTF. DNA for the CDR3: TGCGCCAGCAGCCAAGACCGATGGCTTGGGGGCGGCTACACCTTC.

V usage is TRBV2 and J usage is TRBJ2-3; D is unclear. This CDR3 has 15 residues. CDR1 is SNHLY and CDR2 is FYNNEI in the germline V gene. The V end was cut by 3 bases, the J end by 0 bases, with 10 bases between. The DNA for the CDR3 is TGTGCCAGCAGTGATGGGCCCACCAGCACAGATACGCAGTATTTT. The encoded protein is CASSDGPTSTDTQYF.

The CDR3 reads CASSRTWESSYNEQFF. DNA of the CDR3: TGTGCCAGCAGCAGGACATGGGAAAGCTCCTACAATGAGCAGTTCTTC. V is TRBV3-1 (or the pseudogene TRBV3-2) and J is TRBJ2-1; TRBD1 might be the D (5 bases). Germline values: CDR1 LGHDT, CDR2 YNNKEL (reference sequence). The CDR3 totals 16 residues. The ends were cut back, 5 bases at V and 0 bases at J, with 14 bases in the middle.

The chain employs TRBV5-1 and TRBJ1-1; a possible D gene is TRBD1 (5 bases). Trimming pared 5 bases from V and 4 bases from J, leaving 15 bases between. Germline loops: CDR1 SGHRS, CDR2 YFSETQ. This CDR3 comprises 14 residues. DNA for the CDR3: TGCGCCAGCAGACATCAGGGTGCCCGCACTGAAGCTTTCTTT. It encodes CASRHQGARTEAFF.

This chain connects TRBV7-6 to TRBJ2-3; 8 nucleotides agree with TRBD2. Germline-derived CDR1 and CDR2 are SGHVS and FNYEAQ. The CDR3 runs to 17 residues. With V trimmed by 1 base and J by 1 base, 7 bases remained unmatched. CDR3: CASSLGGRGGRTDTQYF. In DNA form, the CDR3 reads TGTGCCAGCAGCTTAGGGGGACGGGGGGGCCGCACAGATACGCAGTATTTT.

The V gene is TRBV4-1, the J gene TRBJ1-2, with D possibly TRBD1 on 5 matching bases. The CDR3 is 14 amino acids. V shed 0 bases and J shed 5 bases, with 10 bases lying between them. Per the germline V gene, CDR1 is MGHRA and CDR2 is YSYEKL. CDR3 sequence: CASSQDYQGYGYTF. The CDR3 DNA reads as TGCGCCAGCAGCCAAGATTATCAGGGATATGGCTACACCTTC.

Turning to this clone: The sample contains more than one DNA sequence encoding this CDR3. The chain has TRBV18 and TRBJ2-7; D may be TRBD1 (5 bases). There are 14 residues in the CDR3. The germline gives CDR1 KGHSH, CDR2 LQKENI. V was cut by 0 bases and J by 0 bases, with 6 bases left in between. The CDR3 sequence: CASSPPGLSYEQYF. The CDR3 DNA is TGTGCCAGCTCACCACCGGGGCTCTCCTACGAGCAGTACTTC.

The rearrangement joins TRBV15 to TRBJ2-1, with 7 bases matching TRBD2. The CDR3 length is 15 residues. The V segment lost 5 bases and the J segment 0 bases; nucleotides outside the gene matches: 4. Germline V gene data show CDR1 as LNHNV and CDR2 as YYDKDF (reference sequence). In DNA form, the CDR3 reads TGTGCCACCAGCGGGCGGGAGCGCTCCTACAATGAGCAGTTCTTC. Its protein product is CATSGRERSYNEQFF.

This rearrangement joins TRBV4-3 to TRBJ2-3; no clear D. The V and J ends lost 1 base and 4 bases respectively, with 9 bases between them. The germline V gene has CDR1 LGHNA and CDR2 YSLEER. The CDR3 extends over 14 amino acids. The CDR3 spells CASSQAERADTQYF. The CDR3 DNA reads TGCGCCAGCAGCCAAGCTGAGCGTGCAGATACGCAGTATTTT.

The chain combines TRBV10-3 with TRBJ2-1, with TRBD2 identical over 14 bases. Germline values: CDR1 ENHRY, CDR2 SYGVKD. V shed 4 bases and J 10 bases; nucleotides not matched to a gene: 6. The CDR3 consists of 15 residues. CDR3 bases: TGTGCCATCAGTGGGACTAGCGGGAGGATAAACGAGCAGTTCTTC. It translates to CAISGTSGRINEQFF.

V and J are TRBV28 and TRBJ1-1; possibly TRBD1 for D (6 bases). The CDR3 length is 14 residues. CDR1 and CDR2 from the germline V gene are MDHEN and SYDVKM. Deletions cut 3 bases from V and 3 bases from J, with 11 bases between. CDR3 nucleotide sequence: TGTGCCAGCAGTTTCTCAGGGGTGGACACTGAAGCTTTCTTT. Protein sequence: CASSFSGVDTEAFF.

The CDR3 spells CASGGGSYNEQFF. The CDR3 DNA sequence: TGTGCCTCGGGGGGCGGCTCCTACAATGAGCAGTTCTTC. The chain is built from TRBV10-3 and TRBJ2-1, with TRBD2 as a possible D gene (7 bases). V lost 11 bases, J lost 0 bases, and 11 bases lay in between. Germline loops: CDR1 ENHRY, CDR2 SYGVKD. The CDR3 totals 13 residues.

The J gene is TRBJ2-1, the V gene TRBV6-2 or TRBV6-3, with TRBD1 matching over 8 bases. CDR3 length: 20 amino acids. The germline V gene has CDR1 MNHEY and CDR2 SVGEGT. The J segment lost 3 bases and the V segment lost 2 bases, leaving 18 bases of the junction unmatched. The CDR3 bases are TGTGCCAGCAGTTACCCATTTGACCTAAAGACAGGGGCGATCTACAATGAGCAGTTCTTC. This translates into CASSYPFDLKTGAIYNEQFF.

This sequence joins TRBV3-1 (or the pseudogene TRBV3-2) and TRBJ2-7; TRBD2 is a possible D gene (6 bases). Per germline, CDR1 LGHDT and CDR2 YNNKEL (reference sequence). The length of the CDR3 is 15 residues. The germline V and J ends were trimmed by 0 bases and 3 bases, with 12 bases remaining between them. CDR3 protein: CASSQDPGLFYEQYF. CDR3 in DNA: TGTGCCAGCAGCCAAGATCCGGGACTCTTCTACGAGCAGTACTTC.